This T cell receptor (beta chain) was retrieved from a study of T cell responses to AZD1222 COVID-19 vaccine. Study-wide results and caveats: It should be noted that donors were predominantly white British and more often female, and clonal diversity was possibly underestimated. Breadth and depth of Spike-specific TCRs rose after two AZD1222 doses.

V was pared by 7 bases and J by 3 bases, with 12 bases between. The CDR3 extends over 13 amino acids. Profiled with immunoSEQ multiplex PCR; TCRdb holds only in-frame clones, not every one. In the table there are about 97,000 clones, almost 85% of which are singletons. Worth noting for this clone: The target antigen is unknown.

The rearrangement joins TRBV12-3 or TRBV12-4 to TRBJ1-2; tentatively, D is TRBD1 (5 bases). Sequenced here: peripheral blood, sampled on day 0 of AZD1222 vaccination. This TCR was sampled from an adult in good health. CDR3 loop: CASTTWGDYGYTF. DNA for the CDR3: TGTGCCAGCACCACTTGGGGGGACTATGGCTACACCTTC.